Listed below are T cell receptor beta chains from one sample, sequenced in a study of blood T cell repertoires in COVID-19. Libraries were prepared by immunoSEQ multiplex PCR; TCRdb keeps only in-frame clonotypes and omits some of them. Of around 440,000 clones in the sample, roughly 88% were seen once. Material: peripheral blood. These TCRs come from a woman between 45 and 65 years old with COVID-19, enrolled during active disease. Both conserved end residues are part of each CDR3. A D gene is named only where the DNA matches it firmly. Where a row states a size, it is once, few, many or the class of an expanded clone; other rows omit it.

j_gene: TRBJ1-2
v_gene: TRBV9
abundance: -
d_gene: -
CDR3nt: TGTGCCAGCAGCCCGGAGCTCATGGGGGGTTATGGCTACACCTTC
CDR3aa: CASSPELMGGYGYTF

j_gene: TRBJ2-3
v_gene: TRBV6-5
abundance: -
d_gene: -
CDR3nt: TGTGCCAGCAGTTACTCGAAAGGGGTTCCCACAGATACGCAGTATTTT
CDR3aa: CASSYSKGVPTDTQYF

j_gene: TRBJ1-5
v_gene: TRBV5-5
abundance: -
d_gene: TRBD1
CDR3nt: TGTGCCAGCAGCTTGGCCTACAGGGGGTATGGCAATCAGCCCCAGCATTTT
CDR3aa: CASSLAYRGYGNQPQHF

j_gene: TRBJ1-1
v_gene: TRBV18
abundance: -
d_gene: -
CDR3nt: TGTGCCAGCTCACCTCCCGGGGGGGAAGCTTTCTTT
CDR3aa: CASSPPGGEAFF

j_gene: TRBJ2-7
v_gene: TRBV3-1/TRBV3-2
abundance: -
d_gene: -
CDR3nt: TGTGCCAGCAGCCGATCGGGGGAGCAGTACTTC
CDR3aa: CASSRSGEQYF

j_gene: TRBJ2-7
v_gene: TRBV28
abundance: -
d_gene: -
CDR3nt: TGTGCCAGCAGCCCCGGACAGGAGCAGTACTTC
CDR3aa: CASSPGQEQYF

j_gene: TRBJ2-2
v_gene: TRBV19
abundance: -
d_gene: -
CDR3nt: TGTGCCAGTAGTGGATACAGGAACACCGGGGAGCTGTTTTTT
CDR3aa: CASSGYRNTGELFF

j_gene: TRBJ1-1
v_gene: TRBV29-1
abundance: few
d_gene: -
CDR3nt: TGCAGCGTTACAGGATACGGGAACACTGAAGCTTTCTTT
CDR3aa: CSVTGYGNTEAFF

j_gene: TRBJ1-2
v_gene: TRBV30
abundance: -
d_gene: -
CDR3nt: TGTGCCTGGAGGGGGGCCGTCTATGGCTACACCTTC
CDR3aa: CAWRGAVYGYTF

j_gene: TRBJ2-1
v_gene: TRBV6-5
abundance: -
d_gene: TRBD1
CDR3nt: TGTGCCAGCAGACTAGGGGGCAGTGAGCAGTTCTTC
CDR3aa: CASRLGGSEQFF

j_gene: TRBJ2-6
v_gene: TRBV19
abundance: few
d_gene: -
CDR3nt: TGTGCCAGTAGTATTTCGGCAGGCCCCTCTGGGGCCAACGTCCTGACTTTC
CDR3aa: CASSISAGPSGANVLTF

j_gene: TRBJ1-2
v_gene: TRBV27
abundance: -
d_gene: -
CDR3nt: TGTGCCAGCAGTGGGTTGAGGGATGGCTACACCTTC
CDR3aa: CASSGLRDGYTF

j_gene: TRBJ1-1
v_gene: TRBV29-1
abundance: -
d_gene: -
CDR3nt: TGCAGCGTTGGAGCTACCGTCGACACTGAAGCTTTCTTT
CDR3aa: CSVGATVDTEAFF

j_gene: TRBJ1-5
v_gene: TRBV6-5
abundance: -
d_gene: TRBD1
CDR3nt: TGTGCCAGCACTACGGACAGGGGGCGTGTTCAGCCCCAGCATTTT
CDR3aa: CASTTDRGRVQPQHF

j_gene: TRBJ1-6
v_gene: TRBV4-1
abundance: -
d_gene: TRBD1
CDR3nt: TGCGCCAGCAGCCAAGATGGGGGACAGAGCTCCTATAATTCACCCCTCCACTTT
CDR3aa: CASSQDGGQSSYNSPLHF

j_gene: TRBJ2-1
v_gene: TRBV2
abundance: -
d_gene: -
CDR3nt: TGTGCCACCTATTGGAGGATTGAGCAGTTCTTC
CDR3aa: CATYWRIEQFF

j_gene: TRBJ1-4
v_gene: TRBV5-1
abundance: -
d_gene: -
CDR3nt: TGCGCCAGCAGCTTTACAGGGTCGACTAATGAAAAACTGTTTTTT
CDR3aa: CASSFTGSTNEKLFF

j_gene: TRBJ1-1
v_gene: TRBV10-1
abundance: -
d_gene: -
CDR3nt: TGCGCCAGCAGTCCAGCGGGGGGGGAAGCTTTCTTT
CDR3aa: CASSPAGGEAFF

j_gene: TRBJ1-2
v_gene: TRBV7-9
abundance: -
d_gene: -
CDR3nt: TGTGCCAGCACCCACGGGGCAGGGGACGGCTACACCTTC
CDR3aa: CASTHGAGDGYTF

j_gene: TRBJ1-4
v_gene: TRBV7-9
abundance: -
d_gene: -
CDR3nt: TGTGCCAGCGCGGACTCGTGGGGGGACACTAATGAAAAACTGTTTTTT
CDR3aa: CASADSWGDTNEKLFF

j_gene: TRBJ1-2
v_gene: TRBV30
abundance: -
d_gene: -
CDR3nt: TGTGCCTGGATATCAGGGAGGGATGGCTACACCTTC
CDR3aa: CAWISGRDGYTF

j_gene: TRBJ2-3
v_gene: TRBV5-1
abundance: -
d_gene: -
CDR3nt: TGCGCCAGCAGCTTGGTGGGGGGTGGTGCGCGTCGTACGCAGTATTTT
CDR3aa: CASSLVGGGARRTQYF

j_gene: TRBJ1-3
v_gene: TRBV4-1
abundance: -
d_gene: -
CDR3nt: TGCGCCAGCAGCCAAGCAGACACCCGGGGGGACACCATATATTTT
CDR3aa: CASSQADTRGDTIYF

j_gene: TRBJ2-1
v_gene: TRBV5-5
abundance: few
d_gene: TRBD1
CDR3nt: TGTGCCAGCAGCTTGGAGGACAGGGGGTACTACAATGAGCAGTTCTTC
CDR3aa: CASSLEDRGYYNEQFF

j_gene: TRBJ1-5
v_gene: TRBV19
abundance: -
d_gene: TRBD1
CDR3nt: TGTGCCACCTCGGGGACAGGGGGCGTATTTAGTCAGCCCCAGCATTTT
CDR3aa: CATSGTGGVFSQPQHF

j_gene: TRBJ2-1
v_gene: TRBV11-2
abundance: -
d_gene: TRBD1
CDR3nt: TGTGCCAGCGGGGCACAGGGGCTAAGTGACAATGAGCAGTTCTTC
CDR3aa: CASGAQGLSDNEQFF

j_gene: TRBJ2-3
v_gene: TRBV6-5
abundance: -
d_gene: -
CDR3nt: TGTGCCAGCAGTTACTCGATAGCAGATACGCAGTATTTT
CDR3aa: CASSYSIADTQYF

j_gene: TRBJ1-6
v_gene: TRBV6-2/TRBV6-3
abundance: -
d_gene: -
CDR3nt: TGTGCCAGCAGTTACTCTGTAGATACCCTCCACTTT
CDR3aa: CASSYSVDTLHF